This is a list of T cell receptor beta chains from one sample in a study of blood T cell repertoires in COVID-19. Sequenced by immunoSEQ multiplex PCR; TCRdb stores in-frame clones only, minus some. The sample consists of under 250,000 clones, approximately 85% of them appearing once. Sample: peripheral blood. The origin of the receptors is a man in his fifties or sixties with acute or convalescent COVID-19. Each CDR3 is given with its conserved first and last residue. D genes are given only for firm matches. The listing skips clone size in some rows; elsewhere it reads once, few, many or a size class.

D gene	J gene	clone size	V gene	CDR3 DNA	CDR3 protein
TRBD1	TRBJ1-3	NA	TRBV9	TGTGCCAGCAGCGTACTTCCCGGGACAGCCTCTGGAAACACCATATATTTT	CASSVLPGTASGNTIYF
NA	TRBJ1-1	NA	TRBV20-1	TGCAGTGCTAGTGAGAGTAACACTGAAGCTTTCTTT	CSASESNTEAFF
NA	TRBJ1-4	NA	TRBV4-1	TGCGCCAGCAGCAGGGACGGGGGGGGAGCTAATGAAAAACTGTTTTTT	CASSRDGGGANEKLFF
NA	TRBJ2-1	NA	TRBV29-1	TGCAGCGCATCCACAAGGCGGGTGTACAATGAGCAGTTCTTC	CSASTRRVYNEQFF
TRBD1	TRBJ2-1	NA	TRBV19	TGTGCCAGTGGGCAGGGGGCGGCCTACAATGAGCAGTTCTTC	CASGQGAAYNEQFF
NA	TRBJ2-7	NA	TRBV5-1	TGCGCCAGCAGCTTGGGCGGGGACTACGAGCAGTACTTC	CASSLGGDYEQYF
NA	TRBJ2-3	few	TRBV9	TGTGCCAGCAGCGTAGGCGGAGATACGCAGTATTTT	CASSVGGDTQYF
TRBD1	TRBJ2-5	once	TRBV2	TGTGCCAGCAGTAAAGGACAGGGGGTCGGGACCCAGTACTTC	CASSKGQGVGTQYF
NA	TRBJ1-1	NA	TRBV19	TGTGCCAGTAGTATGATTGCGGGGTCGAAGAACACTGAAGCTTTCTTT	CASSMIAGSKNTEAFF
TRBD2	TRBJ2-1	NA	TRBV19	TGTGCCAGTAGTATAGGACTAGCGGAGTACAATGAGCAGTTCTTC	CASSIGLAEYNEQFF
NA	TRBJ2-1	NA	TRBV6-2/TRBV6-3	TGTGCCAGCAGTTACTCGTTTAGCGGTCCCAATGAGCAGTTCTTC	CASSYSFSGPNEQFF
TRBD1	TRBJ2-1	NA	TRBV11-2	TGTGCCAGCAGCCAAATCGGGACAGGATACAATGAGCAGTTCTTC	CASSQIGTGYNEQFF
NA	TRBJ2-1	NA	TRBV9	TGTGCCAGCAGCCCAGGGGATTTCTACAATGAGCAGTTCTTC	CASSPGDFYNEQFF
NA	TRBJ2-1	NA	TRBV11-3	TGTGCCAGCAGCTTAAGACTAGTCTACAATGAGCAGTTCTTC	CASSLRLVYNEQFF
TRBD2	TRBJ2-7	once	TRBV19	TGTGCCAGTAGCGAACTAGCGGGAGGGCGAGAGCAGTACTTC	CASSELAGGREQYF
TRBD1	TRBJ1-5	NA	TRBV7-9	TGTGCCAGCAGCCGGACAGGTAATCGGCAGCCCCAGCATTTT	CASSRTGNRQPQHF
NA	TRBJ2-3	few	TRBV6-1	TGTGCCAGCAGTGAAGGAACTAGCCACACAGATACGCAGTATTTT	CASSEGTSHTDTQYF
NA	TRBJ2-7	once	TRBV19	TGTGCCAGTAGTATAGAGGCAGGGCACACCTACGAGCAGTACTTC	CASSIEAGHTYEQYF
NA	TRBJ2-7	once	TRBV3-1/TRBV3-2	TGTGCCAGCAGCCAAGGAGGGTACCACGAGCAGTACTTC	CASSQGGYHEQYF
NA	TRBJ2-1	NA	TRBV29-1	TGCAGCGCCTACGATAGCGCAATGTACAATGAGCAGTTCTTC	CSAYDSAMYNEQFF
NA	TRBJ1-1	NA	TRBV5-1	TGCGCCAGCAGCCGAACGGGGGGGATGAACACTGAAGCTTTCTTT	CASSRTGGMNTEAFF
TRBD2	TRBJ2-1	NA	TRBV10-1	TGCGCCAGCAGTGAGCTCAGCGGGGGGAACAATGAGCAGTTCTTC	CASSELSGGNNEQFF
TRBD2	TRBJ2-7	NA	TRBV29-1	TGCAGCGGTGCAGGGAGTGGGGGGGGCTACGAGCAGTACTTC	CSGAGSGGGYEQYF
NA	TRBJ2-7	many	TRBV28	TGTGCCAGCAGTTTCCAGGACGAGCAGTACTTC	CASSFQDEQYF
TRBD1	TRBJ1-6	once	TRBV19	TGTGCCAGTAGTGTCACCGGGACAGAGAATTCACCCCTCCACTTT	CASSVTGTENSPLHF
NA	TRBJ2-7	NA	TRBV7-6	TGTGCCAGCAGCTGGGGAGCGGGTCCATCCTACGAGCAGTACTTC	CASSWGAGPSYEQYF
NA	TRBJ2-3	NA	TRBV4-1	TGCGCCAGCAGCCTCTCTTTAGCGGCGATCACAGATACGCAGTATTTT	CASSLSLAAITDTQYF
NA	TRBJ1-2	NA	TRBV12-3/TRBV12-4	TGTGCCAGCAGTCCTCTCCAGGCGCGTGGCTACACCTTC	CASSPLQARGYTF
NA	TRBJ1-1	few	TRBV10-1	TGCGCCAGCAGTGACGGCAGGGGAGAGTCTTTGGACACTGAAGCTTTCTTT	CASSDGRGESLDTEAFF
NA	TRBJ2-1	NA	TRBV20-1	TGCAGTGCTAGTAATGAGGGAGAGTCGAATGAGCAGTTCTTC	CSASNEGESNEQFF
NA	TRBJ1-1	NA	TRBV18	TGTGCCAGCTCACCGGTCGTGGGGACTGGGGCTTTCTTT	CASSPVVGTGAFF
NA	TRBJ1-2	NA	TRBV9	TGTGCCAGCAGCGTAGACGCCAAAACCGGCTATGGCTACACCTTC	CASSVDAKTGYGYTF
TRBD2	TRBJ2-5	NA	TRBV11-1	TGTGCCAGCAGCTTAGGGGGACTAGGCCAAGAGACCCAGTACTTC	CASSLGGLGQETQYF
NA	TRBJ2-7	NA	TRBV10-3	TGTGCCATCAGGGACAGCGCCCACGAGCAGTACTTC	CAIRDSAHEQYF
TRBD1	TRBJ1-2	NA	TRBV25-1	TGTGCCAGCAGTGAAAGGCACAGGGGCTGGGATGGCTACACCTTC	CASSERHRGWDGYTF
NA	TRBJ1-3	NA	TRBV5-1	TGCGCCAGCAGCTTGAGGGGGGGCTCTGGAAACACCATATATTTT	CASSLRGGSGNTIYF
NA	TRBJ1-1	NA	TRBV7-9	TGTGCCAGCGCCTATGAGAGCGAAGCTTTCTTT	CASAYESEAFF
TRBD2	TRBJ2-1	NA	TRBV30	TGTGCCTGGGCGGGACTAGCGGGAGGAGGGGATGAGCAGTTCTTC	CAWAGLAGGGDEQFF
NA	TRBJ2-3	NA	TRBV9	TGTGCCAGCAGCCTCCAGGAGGGAGGCACAGATACGCAGTATTTT	CASSLQEGGTDTQYF
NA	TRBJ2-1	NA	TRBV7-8	TGTGCCAGCAGCTCAAGCTGGGGCCATCCGTACAATGAGCAGTTCTTC	CASSSSWGHPYNEQFF
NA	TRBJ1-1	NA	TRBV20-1	TGCAGTTGTGGCAGGAACACTGAAGCTTTCTTT	CSCGRNTEAFF
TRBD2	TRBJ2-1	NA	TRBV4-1	TGCGCCAGCAGCCAAGAGGCGGGACTAGCGGGAGTTGAGCAGTTCTTC	CASSQEAGLAGVEQFF
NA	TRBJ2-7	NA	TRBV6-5	TGTGCCAGCAGTTACTCTACGGGGGGCCCCTACGAGCAGTACTTC	CASSYSTGGPYEQYF
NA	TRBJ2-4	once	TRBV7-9	TGTGCCAGCAGCCCACCAGGTGTAGCCAAAAACATTCAGTACTTC	CASSPPGVAKNIQYF
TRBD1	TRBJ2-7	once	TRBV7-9	TGTGCCAGCAGCCCCTGGACAGGGGACGAGCAGTACTTC	CASSPWTGDEQYF
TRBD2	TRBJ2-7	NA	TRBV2	TGTGCCAGCAGGACTAGCATTCTCGGCGAGCAGTACTTC	CASRTSILGEQYF
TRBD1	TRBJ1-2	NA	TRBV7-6	TGTGCCAGCAGCCCCAGGACAGGGGGCGCCTTCGGCTACACCTTC	CASSPRTGGAFGYTF
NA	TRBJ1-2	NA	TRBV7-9	TGTGCCAGCAGCTTATTTTCCAATGGCTACACCTTC	CASSLFSNGYTF
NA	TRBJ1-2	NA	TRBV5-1	TGCGCCAGCAGCAACTTAACTCGGACTCATGGCTACACCTTC	CASSNLTRTHGYTF
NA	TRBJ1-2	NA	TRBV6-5	TGTGCCAGCAGTTACTCTCCTTCTGGCTACACCTTC	CASSYSPSGYTF